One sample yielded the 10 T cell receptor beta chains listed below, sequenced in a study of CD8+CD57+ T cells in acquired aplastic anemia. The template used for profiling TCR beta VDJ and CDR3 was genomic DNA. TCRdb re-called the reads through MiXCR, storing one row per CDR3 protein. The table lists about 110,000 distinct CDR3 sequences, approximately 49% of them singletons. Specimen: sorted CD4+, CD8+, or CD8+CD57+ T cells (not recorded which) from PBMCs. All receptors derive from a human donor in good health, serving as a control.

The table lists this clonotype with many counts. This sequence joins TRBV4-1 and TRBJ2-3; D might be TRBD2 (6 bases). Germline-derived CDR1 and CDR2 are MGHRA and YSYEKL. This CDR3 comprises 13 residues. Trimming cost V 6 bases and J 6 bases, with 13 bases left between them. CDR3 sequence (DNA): TGCGCCAGCAGTGACACGGCGGGGGATACGCAGTATTTT. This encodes CASSDTAGDTQYF.

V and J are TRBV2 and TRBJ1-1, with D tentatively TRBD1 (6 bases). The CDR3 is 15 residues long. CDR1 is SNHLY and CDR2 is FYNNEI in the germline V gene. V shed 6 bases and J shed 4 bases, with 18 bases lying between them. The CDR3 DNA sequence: TGTGCCAGCAGGCTCGACAGGCAGGGAGGCACTGAAGCTTTCTTT. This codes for CASRLDRQGGTEAFF.

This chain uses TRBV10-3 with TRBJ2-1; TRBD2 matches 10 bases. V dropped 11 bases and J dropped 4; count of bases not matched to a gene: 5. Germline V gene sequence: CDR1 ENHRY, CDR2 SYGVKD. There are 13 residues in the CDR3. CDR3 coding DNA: TGTGCCGTGCGACTAGCGGGTTACAATGAGCAGTTCTTC. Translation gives CAVRLAGYNEQFF.

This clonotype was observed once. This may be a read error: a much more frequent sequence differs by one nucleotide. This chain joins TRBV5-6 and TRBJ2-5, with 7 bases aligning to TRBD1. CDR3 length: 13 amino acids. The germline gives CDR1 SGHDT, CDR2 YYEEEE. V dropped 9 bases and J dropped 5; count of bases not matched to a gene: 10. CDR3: CANKDRVGETQYF. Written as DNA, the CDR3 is TGTGCCAACAAAGACAGGGTTGGGGAGACCCAGTACTTC.

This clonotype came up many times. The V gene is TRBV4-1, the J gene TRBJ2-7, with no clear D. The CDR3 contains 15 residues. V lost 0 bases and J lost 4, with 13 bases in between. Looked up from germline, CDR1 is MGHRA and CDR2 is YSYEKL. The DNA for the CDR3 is TGCGCCAGCAGCCAAGATGTCCCGAATACTTACGAGCAGTACTTC. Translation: CASSQDVPNTYEQYF.

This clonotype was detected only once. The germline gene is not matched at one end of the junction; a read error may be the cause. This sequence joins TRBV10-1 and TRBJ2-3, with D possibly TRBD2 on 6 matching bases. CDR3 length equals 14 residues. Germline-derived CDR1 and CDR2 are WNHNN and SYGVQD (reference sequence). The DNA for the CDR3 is TGTGCCATCAGTGGGGGGAAGATTACAGATACGCAGTATTTT. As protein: CAISGGKITDTQYF.

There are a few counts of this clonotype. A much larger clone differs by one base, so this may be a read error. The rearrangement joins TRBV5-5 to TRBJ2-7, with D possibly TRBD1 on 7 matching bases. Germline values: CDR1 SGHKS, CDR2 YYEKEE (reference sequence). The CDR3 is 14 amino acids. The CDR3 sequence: CASSAGQLSYKQYF. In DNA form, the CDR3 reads TGTGCCAGCAGCGCGGGACAGCTCTCCTACAAGCAGTACTTC.

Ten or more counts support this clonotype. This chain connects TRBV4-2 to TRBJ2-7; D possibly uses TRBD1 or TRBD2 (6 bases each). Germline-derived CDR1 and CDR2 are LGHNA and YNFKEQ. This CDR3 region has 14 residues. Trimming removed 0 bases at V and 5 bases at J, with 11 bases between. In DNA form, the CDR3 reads TGTGCCAGCAGCCAAGATAGGGGGGTTGACGAGCAGTACTTC. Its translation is CASSQDRGVDEQYF.

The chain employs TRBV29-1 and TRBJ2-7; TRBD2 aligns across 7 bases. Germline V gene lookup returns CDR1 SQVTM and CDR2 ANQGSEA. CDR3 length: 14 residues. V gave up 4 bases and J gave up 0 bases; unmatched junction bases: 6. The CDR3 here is CSVAYSGYSYEQYF. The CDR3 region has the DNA TGCAGCGTTGCTTATAGCGGGTACTCCTACGAGCAGTACTTC.

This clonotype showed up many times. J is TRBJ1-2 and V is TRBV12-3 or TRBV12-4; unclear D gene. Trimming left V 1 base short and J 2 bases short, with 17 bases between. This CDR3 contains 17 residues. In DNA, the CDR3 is TGTGCCAGCAGTTTAGGGTCGACGGGAAGTCCAAACTATGGCTACACCTTC. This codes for CASSLGSTGSPNYGYTF.